The rows below give T cell receptor beta chains drawn from one sample of a study of breast tumors, draining lymph nodes, adjacent tissues. TCRdb reprocessed the multiplex PCR reads via MiXCR and lists one record per CDR3 protein. The profile shows about 25,000 distinct CDR3 sequences, about 24% of them singletons. The material sequenced was breast tumor tissue. These receptors all stem from a female donor with breast cancer. Some clones in this sample may be carry-over from other donors' samples. Each CDR3 is given with its conserved first and last residue. Fields, in order: D gene, clone size, V gene, J gene, CDR3 protein, CDR3 DNA. The D gene is left open where the match is weak. Some rows have no size entry. The others give once, few or many, or a class for an expanded clone.

>NA|many|TRBV2|TRBJ2-3
CASHRADTQYF
TGTGCCAGTCATAGGGCAGATACGCAGTATTTT
>TRBD2|many|TRBV7-9|TRBJ2-1
CATVAGNVGNEQFF
TGTGCCACAGTAGCGGGAAATGTTGGCAATGAGCAGTTCTTC
>NA|many|TRBV27|TRBJ1-6
CASSSGNNSPLHF
TGTGCCAGCAGTTCCGGGAATAATTCACCCCTCCACTTT
>NA|many|TRBV6-4|TRBJ2-1
CASFCDRTILNEQFF
TGTGCCAGCTTTTGCGATCGGACTATTCTGAATGAGCAGTTCTTC
>TRBD1|many|TRBV6-1|TRBJ2-7
CASRRDRDVSYEQYF
TGTGCCAGCAGGAGGGACAGGGATGTGTCCTACGAGCAGTACTTC
>NA|many|TRBV12-3/TRBV12-4|TRBJ2-1
CASSLATGALNEQFF
TGTGCCAGCAGTCTTGCGACGGGAGCCCTGAATGAGCAGTTCTTC
>NA|medium-sized|TRBV10-3|TRBJ1-5
CAISESTDDGSNQPQHF
TGTGCCATCAGTGAGTCGACAGACGATGGGAGCAATCAGCCCCAGCATTTT
>NA|NA|TRBV6-1|TRBJ2-5
CASSLQGSGETQYF
TGTGCCAGCAGTCTGCAGGGTTCAGGGGAGACCCAGTACTTC
>TRBD2|many|TRBV19|TRBJ2-3
CASSIGTSNTQYF
TGTGCCAGTAGTATAGGGACTAGCAATACGCAGTATTTT
>NA|many|TRBV7-2|TRBJ2-2
CASSLQGGWTGELFF
TGTGCCAGCAGCCTACAGGGAGGCTGGACCGGGGAGCTGTTTTTT
>NA|many|TRBV27|TRBJ1-2
CASSSYINYGYTF
TGTGCCAGCAGTTCCTATATTAACTATGGCTACACCTTC
>NA|many|TRBV14|TRBJ2-7
CASSQKSGLSSYEQYF
TGTGCCAGCAGCCAGAAAAGCGGGCTTAGCTCCTACGAGCAGTACTTC
>TRBD2|many|TRBV7-8|TRBJ2-1
CASSTGGLAGSEQFF
TGTGCCAGCAGCACTGGGGGACTAGCGGGATCTGAGCAGTTCTTC
>NA|many|TRBV18|TRBJ1-5
CASSPGQPRNQPQHF
TGTGCCAGCTCACCCGGACAACCACGCAATCAGCCCCAGCATTTT
>NA|many|TRBV18|TRBJ2-1
CASSPVYNEQFF
TGTGCCAGCTCACCAGTCTACAATGAGCAGTTCTTC
>TRBD2|NA|TRBV28|TRBJ2-7
CASSHPVRTGTSQAYEQYF
TGTGCCAGCAGTCACCCGGTGCGCACCGGGACTAGCCAAGCCTACGAGCAGTACTTC
>NA|NA|TRBV11-2|TRBJ1-2
CASSLDLVRGYGYTF
TGTGCCAGCAGCTTAGATTTGGTCAGAGGCTATGGCTACACCTTC
>NA|many|TRBV3-1|TRBJ1-2
CASSSRADNYGYTF
TGTGCCAGCAGCTCCCGGGCCGATAACTATGGCTACACCTTC
>NA|many|TRBV7-8|TRBJ2-3
CASGIARTDTQYF
TGTGCCAGCGGGATAGCGCGCACAGATACGCAGTATTTT
>TRBD2|many|TRBV7-9|TRBJ2-3
CASSSLAGGLLDTQYF
TGTGCCAGCAGCTCCCTAGCGGGAGGGTTACTGGATACGCAGTATTTT
>TRBD1|medium-sized|TRBV2|TRBJ2-7
CASRDDRAYEQYF
TGTGCCAGCAGGGACGACAGGGCCTACGAGCAGTACTTC
>NA|medium-sized|TRBV29-1|TRBJ1-6
CSVRSNYNSPLHF
TGCAGCGTCCGATCGAACTATAATTCACCCCTCCACTTT
>NA|many|TRBV29-1|TRBJ1-1
CSVGRPMNTEAFF
TGCAGCGTTGGGCGACCGATGAACACTGAAGCTTTCTTT
>TRBD1|many|TRBV7-9|TRBJ2-5
CASSLNRGKTQYF
TGTGCCAGCAGCTTAAACAGGGGGAAGACCCAGTACTTC
>NA|NA|TRBV15|TRBJ2-7
CATSREQYSEQYF
TGTGCCACCAGCAGAGAACAATATAGCGAGCAGTACTTC
>TRBD1|NA|TRBV29-1|TRBJ2-1
CSVPGQGTNEQFF
TGCAGCGTTCCGGGACAGGGTACCAATGAGCAGTTCTTC
>TRBD2|medium-sized|TRBV24-1|TRBJ2-1
CATSDLSGSGNNEQFF
TGTGCCACCAGTGACCTAAGCGGGAGTGGCAACAATGAGCAGTTCTTC
>TRBD2|NA|TRBV3-1|TRBJ2-5
CASSSSGRETQYF
TGTGCCAGCAGCTCTAGCGGCCGGGAGACCCAGTACTTC
>NA|many|TRBV5-1|TRBJ2-2
CASSPQGRTGGTGELFF
TGCGCCAGCAGCCCTCAGGGGAGGACAGGCGGCACCGGGGAGCTGTTTTTT
>NA|many|TRBV20-1|TRBJ2-7
CSARKSPGSSYEQYF
TGCAGTGCCCGCAAGTCGCCCGGGAGCTCCTACGAGCAGTACTTC
>NA|many|TRBV19|TRBJ2-1
CASSIVAGGTYNEQFF
TGTGCCAGTAGTATAGTCGCAGGGGGGACCTACAATGAGCAGTTCTTC
>NA|NA|TRBV7-8|TRBJ1-2
CASSSQWDNYGYTF
TGTGCCAGCAGCTCCCAGTGGGACAACTATGGCTACACCTTC
>TRBD1|many|TRBV27|TRBJ1-2
CASNPGTGGDGYTF
TGTGCCAGCAACCCGGGGACAGGGGGCGATGGCTACACCTTC
>TRBD1|many|TRBV3-1|TRBJ2-6
CASSQGQGSGANVLTF
TGTGCCAGCAGCCAAGGACAGGGGTCTGGGGCCAACGTCCTGACTTTC
>TRBD2|NA|TRBV5-5|TRBJ2-4
CASSFGGGINIQYF
TGTGCCAGCAGCTTTGGGGGGGGGATAAACATTCAGTACTTC
>NA|NA|TRBV28|TRBJ2-1
CASSLRVGGRNEQFF
TGTGCCAGCAGTCTCAGGGTGGGAGGACGGAATGAGCAGTTCTTC
>NA|many|TRBV11-3|TRBJ2-1
CASSTTGGNEQFF
TGTGCCAGCAGCACAACCGGCGGAAATGAGCAGTTCTTC
>TRBD2|many|TRBV28|TRBJ2-2
CASKTSSRGELFF
TGTGCCAGCAAGACTAGCTCGAGAGGGGAGCTGTTTTTT
>TRBD1|NA|TRBV28|TRBJ1-5
CASGISGTGESQPQHF
TGTGCCAGCGGAATTTCCGGGACAGGGGAGAGTCAGCCCCAGCATTTT
>TRBD2|once|TRBV10-3|TRBJ2-1
CAISESRGGAAGEQFF
TGTGCCATCAGTGAGTCCCGGGGGGGGGCGGCCGGTGAGCAGTTCTTC
>NA|many|TRBV5-1|TRBJ2-1
CASISGADNEQFF
TGCGCCAGCATCAGTGGGGCGGACAATGAGCAGTTCTTC